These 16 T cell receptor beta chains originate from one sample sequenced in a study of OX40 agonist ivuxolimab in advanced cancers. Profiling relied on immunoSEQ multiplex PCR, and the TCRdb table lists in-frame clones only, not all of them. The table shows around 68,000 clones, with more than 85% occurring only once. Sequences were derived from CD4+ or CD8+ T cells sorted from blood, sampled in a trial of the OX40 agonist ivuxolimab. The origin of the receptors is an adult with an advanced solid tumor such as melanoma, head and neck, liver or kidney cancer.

As DNA, the CDR3 is TGTGCCAGCAGCCCTGGGACTAGCGGATTCACAGATACGCAGTATTTT. This translates into CASSPGTSGFTDTQYF. The gene calls are TRBV5-4 and TRBJ2-3, with 11 bases fitting TRBD2. This CDR3 contains 16 residues. The trim removed 4 bases at V and 2 bases at J, leaving 6 bases unmatched. Germline V gene data show CDR1 as SGHNT and CDR2 as YYREEE (reference sequence).

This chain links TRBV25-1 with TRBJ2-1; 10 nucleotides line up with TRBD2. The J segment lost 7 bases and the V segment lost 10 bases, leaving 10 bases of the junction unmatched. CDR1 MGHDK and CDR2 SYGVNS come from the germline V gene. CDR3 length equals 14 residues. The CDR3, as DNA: TGTGCCACGTGGCCGGGGACTAGCGTGAATGAGCAGTTCTTC. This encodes CATWPGTSVNEQFF.

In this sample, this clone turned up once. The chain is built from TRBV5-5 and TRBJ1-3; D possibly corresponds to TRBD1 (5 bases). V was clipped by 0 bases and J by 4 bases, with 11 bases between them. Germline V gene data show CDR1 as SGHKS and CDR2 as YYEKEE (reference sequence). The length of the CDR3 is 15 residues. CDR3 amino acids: CASSLVGGFGNTIYF. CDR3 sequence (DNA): TGTGCCAGCAGCTTGGTGGGGGGATTCGGAAACACCATATATTTT. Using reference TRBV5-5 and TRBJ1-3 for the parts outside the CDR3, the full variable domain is DAGVTQSPTHLIKTRGQQVTLRCSPISGHKSVSWYQQVLGQGPQFIFQYYEKEERGRGNFPDRFSARQFPNYSSELNVNALLLGDSALYLCASSLVGGFGNTIYFGEGSWLTVV.

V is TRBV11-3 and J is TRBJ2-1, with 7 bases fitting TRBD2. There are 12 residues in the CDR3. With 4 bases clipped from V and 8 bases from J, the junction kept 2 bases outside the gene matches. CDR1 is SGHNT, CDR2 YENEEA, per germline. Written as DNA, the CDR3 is TGTGCCAGCAGCTGGGAGGGAGATGAGCAGTTCTTC. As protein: CASSWEGDEQFF.

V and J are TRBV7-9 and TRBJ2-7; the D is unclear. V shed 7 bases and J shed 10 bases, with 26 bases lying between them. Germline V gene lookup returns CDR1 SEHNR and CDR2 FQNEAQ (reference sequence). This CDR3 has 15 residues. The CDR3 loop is CASTPRVGLGAEQYF. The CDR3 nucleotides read TGTGCCAGCACCCCCCGGGTTGGTCTCGGAGCCGAACAGTACTTC.

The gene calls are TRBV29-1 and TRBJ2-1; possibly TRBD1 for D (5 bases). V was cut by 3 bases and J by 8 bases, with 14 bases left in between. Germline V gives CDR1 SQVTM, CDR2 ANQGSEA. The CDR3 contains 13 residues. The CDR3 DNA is TGCAGCGTTGAGGGGCAGGGTCGCGATGAGCAGTTCTTC. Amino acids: CSVEGQGRDEQFF.

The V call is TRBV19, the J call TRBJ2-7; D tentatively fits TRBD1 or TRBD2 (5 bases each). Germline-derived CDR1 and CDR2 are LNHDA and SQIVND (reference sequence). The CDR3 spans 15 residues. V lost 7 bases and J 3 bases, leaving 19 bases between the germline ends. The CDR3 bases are TGTGCCAGTAACCCCGGGACCAACAACTTCTACGAGCAGTACTTC. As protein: CASNPGTNNFYEQYF. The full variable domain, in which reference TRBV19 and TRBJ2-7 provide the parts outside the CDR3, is DGGITQSPKYLFRKEGQNVTLSCEQNLNHDAMYWYRQDPGQGLRLIYYSQIVNDFQKGDIAEGYSVSREKKESFPLTVTSAQKNPTAFYLCASNPGTNNFYEQYFGPGTRLTVT.

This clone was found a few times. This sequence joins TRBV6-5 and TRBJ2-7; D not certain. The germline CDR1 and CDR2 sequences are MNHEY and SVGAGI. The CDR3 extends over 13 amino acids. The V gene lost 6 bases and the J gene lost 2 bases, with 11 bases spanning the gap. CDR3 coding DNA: TGTGCCAGCAGCACGGACCCTACCTACGAGCAGTACTTC. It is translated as CASSTDPTYEQYF.

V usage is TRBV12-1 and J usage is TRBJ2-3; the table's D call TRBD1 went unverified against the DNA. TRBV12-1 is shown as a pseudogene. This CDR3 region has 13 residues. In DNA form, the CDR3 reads TGTGCCAAAACACAGGGATCGACAGATACGCAGTATTTT. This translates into CAKTQGSTDTQYF.

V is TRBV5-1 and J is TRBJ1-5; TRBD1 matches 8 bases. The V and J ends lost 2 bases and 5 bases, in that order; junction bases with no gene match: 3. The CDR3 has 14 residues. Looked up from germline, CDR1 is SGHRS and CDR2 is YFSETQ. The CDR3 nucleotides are TGCGCCAGCAGCTTAGGACAGGGTGATCAGCCCCAGCATTTT. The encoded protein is CASSLGQGDQPQHF.

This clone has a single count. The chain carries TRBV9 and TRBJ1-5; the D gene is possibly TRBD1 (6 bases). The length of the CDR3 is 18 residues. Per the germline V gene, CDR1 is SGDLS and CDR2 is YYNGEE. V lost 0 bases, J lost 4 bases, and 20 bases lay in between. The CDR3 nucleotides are TGTGCCAGCAGCGTAGTCTCAGGGGCGGAGGGGTTAAATCAGCCCCAGCATTTT. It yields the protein CASSVVSGAEGLNQPQHF.

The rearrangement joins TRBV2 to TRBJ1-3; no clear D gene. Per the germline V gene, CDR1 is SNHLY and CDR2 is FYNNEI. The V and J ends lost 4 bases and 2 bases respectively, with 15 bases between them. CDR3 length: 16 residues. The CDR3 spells CASSGAGLRTGNTIYF. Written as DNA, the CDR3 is TGTGCCAGCAGTGGGGCGGGTTTGAGAACTGGAAACACCATATATTTT.

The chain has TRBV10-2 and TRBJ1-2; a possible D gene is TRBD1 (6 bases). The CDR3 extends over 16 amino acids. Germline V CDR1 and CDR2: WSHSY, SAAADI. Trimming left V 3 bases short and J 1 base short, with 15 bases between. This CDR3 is CASSEPHRAGNYGYTF. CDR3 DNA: TGCGCCAGCAGTGAACCACACAGGGCGGGTAACTATGGCTACACCTTC.

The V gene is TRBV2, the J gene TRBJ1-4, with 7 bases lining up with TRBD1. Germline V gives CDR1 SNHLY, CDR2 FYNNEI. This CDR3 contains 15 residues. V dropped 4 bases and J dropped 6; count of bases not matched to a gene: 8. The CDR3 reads CASSGVTGVDEKLFF. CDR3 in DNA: TGTGCCAGCAGTGGGGTAACAGGGGTTGATGAAAAACTGTTTTTT.

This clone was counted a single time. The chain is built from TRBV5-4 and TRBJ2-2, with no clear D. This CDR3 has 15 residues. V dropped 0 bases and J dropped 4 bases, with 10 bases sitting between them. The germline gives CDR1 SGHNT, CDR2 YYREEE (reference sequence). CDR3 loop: CASSLAVGVTGELFF. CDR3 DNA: TGTGCCAGCAGCTTGGCTGTTGGGGTCACCGGGGAGCTGTTTTTT.

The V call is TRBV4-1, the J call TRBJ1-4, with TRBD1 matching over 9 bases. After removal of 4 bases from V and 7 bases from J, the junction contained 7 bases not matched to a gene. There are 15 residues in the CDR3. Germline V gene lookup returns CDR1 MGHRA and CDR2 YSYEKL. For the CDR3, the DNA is TGCGCCAGCAGCCTGTCCAACAGGGGGCCTGAAAAACTGTTTTTT. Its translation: CASSLSNRGPEKLFF.